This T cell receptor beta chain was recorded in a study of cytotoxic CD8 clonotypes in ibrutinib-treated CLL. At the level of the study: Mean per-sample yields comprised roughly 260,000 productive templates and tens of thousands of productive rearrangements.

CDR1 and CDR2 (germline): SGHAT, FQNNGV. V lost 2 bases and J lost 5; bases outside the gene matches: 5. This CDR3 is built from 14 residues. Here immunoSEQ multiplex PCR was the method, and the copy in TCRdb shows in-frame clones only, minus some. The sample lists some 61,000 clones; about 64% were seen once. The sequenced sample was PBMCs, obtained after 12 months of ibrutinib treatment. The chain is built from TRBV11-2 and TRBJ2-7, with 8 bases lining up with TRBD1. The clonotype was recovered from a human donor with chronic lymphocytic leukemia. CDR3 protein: CASSLIGQGDEQYF. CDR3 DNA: TGTGCCAGCAGCTTAATAGGACAGGGAGACGAGCAGTACTTC.